The 14 T cell receptor beta chains given below trace back to one sample, sequenced in a study of blood T cell repertoires in COVID-19. Data came from immunoSEQ multiplex PCR; TCRdb stores just in-frame clones and leaves some out. The table lists around 220,000 clones, approximately 79% of them singletons. Sequencing was performed on peripheral blood. These receptors all stem from a human donor in a cohort sampled during active COVID-19.

V is TRBV5-5 and J is TRBJ1-4, with 8 bases that match TRBD1. V was clipped by 3 bases and J by 0 bases; unmatched bases: 1. Per germline, CDR1 SGHKS and CDR2 YYEKEE (reference sequence). The CDR3 is 15 residues long. The CDR3 region is CASSWTGSTNEKLFF. The DNA of the CDR3 is TGTGCCAGCAGCTGGACAGGGTCAACTAATGAAAAACTGTTTTTT.

The chain uses TRBV12-3 or TRBV12-4 and TRBJ1-6, with D unclear. The length of the CDR3 is 12 residues. The V and J ends lost 2 bases and 10 bases respectively, with 6 bases between them. The CDR3 bases are TGTGCCAGCAGTTTACGGAGCTCACCCCTCCACTTT. This translates into CASSLRSSPLHF.

As DNA, the CDR3 is TGTGCCAGCAGCCGGAGGACAGGGAAAGAGACCCAGTACTTC. Protein product: CASSRRTGKETQYF. This sequence joins TRBV3-1 (or the pseudogene TRBV3-2) and TRBJ2-5; 8 bases map to TRBD1. Germline V gene lookup returns CDR1 LGHDT and CDR2 YNNKEL (reference sequence). The V segment lost 4 bases and the J segment 3 bases; nucleotides outside the gene matches: 4. The CDR3 runs 14 residues.

The genes are TRBV27 and TRBJ2-5, with 13 bases fitting TRBD2. The ends lost 3 bases at V and 5 bases at J; junction bases unmatched: 3. Germline V gene data show CDR1 as MNHEY and CDR2 as SMNVEV (reference sequence). The CDR3 has 15 residues. The CDR3 DNA reads as TGTGCCAGCAGTTTTGGGACTAGCGGGACTGAGACCCAGTACTTC. Its translation: CASSFGTSGTETQYF.

The V and J genes are TRBV6-2 or TRBV6-3 and TRBJ2-5; TRBD2 is a possible D gene (5 bases). The germline gives CDR1 MNHEY, CDR2 SVGEGT. Trimming left V 5 bases short and J 1 base short, with 14 bases between. The CDR3 totals 15 residues. CDR3 residues: CASSTSRRVQETQYF. The CDR3, as DNA: TGTGCCAGCAGTACCTCCCGGCGGGTCCAAGAGACCCAGTACTTC.

The rearrangement joins TRBV19 to TRBJ1-1; D is possibly TRBD1 (5 bases). Deletions cut 9 bases from V and 3 bases from J, with 8 bases between. The CDR3 loop spans 11 amino acids. Germline CDR1 LNHDA, CDR2 SQIVND (reference sequence). The CDR3 DNA sequence: TGTGCCAGCCGGGGGTACACTGAAGCTTTCTTT. Amino acids: CASRGYTEAFF. Supplemented by reference TRBV19 and TRBJ1-1, the full variable domain reads DGGITQSPKYLFRKEGQNVTLSCEQNLNHDAMYWYRQDPGQGLRLIYYSQIVNDFQKGDIAEGYSVSREKKESFPLTVTSAQKNPTAFYLCASRGYTEAFFGQGTRLTVV.

The genes are TRBV28 and TRBJ1-2, with a possible D match to TRBD1 (5 bases). Germline V gene data show CDR1 as MDHEN and CDR2 as SYDVKM. The CDR3 contains 14 residues. V shed 1 base and J shed 4 bases, with 10 bases lying between them. In nucleotides, the CDR3 is TGTGCCAGCAGTTTATCGGGGGGGGTCTATGGCTACACCTTC. As protein: CASSLSGGVYGYTF.

This chain connects TRBV4-3 to TRBJ2-7; unclear D gene. V shed 3 bases and J shed 4 bases, with 13 bases lying between them. The germline V gene encodes CDR1 LGHNA and CDR2 YSLEER. This CDR3 is built from 14 residues. Written as DNA, the CDR3 is TGCGCCAGCAGCCAGGGCAGCAGATATTACGAGCAGTACTTC. Translated: CASSQGSRYYEQYF.

The chain is built from TRBV5-4 and TRBJ2-7, with TRBD1 matching over 8 bases. Per germline, CDR1 SGHNT and CDR2 YYREEE (reference sequence). The CDR3 has 13 residues. Trimming removed 2 bases from V and 4 bases from J; junction bases left unmatched: 2. CDR3 nucleotides: TGTGCCAGCAGCTTAAGACAGGGGTACGAGCAGTACTTC. Translating it yields CASSLRQGYEQYF.

This chain connects TRBV30 to TRBJ2-7; 8 bases fit TRBD1. The CDR3 loop spans 19 amino acids. Germline V gene data show CDR1 as GTSNPN and CDR2 as SVGIG (reference sequence). V lost 1 base and J lost 4; bases outside the gene matches: 21. CDR3 residues: CAWSGAGGNAHIGVYEQYF. The CDR3 bases are TGTGCCTGGAGTGGGGCAGGGGGCAACGCGCATATCGGTGTATACGAGCAGTACTTC.

This clone was seen only once. This chain links TRBV6-5 with TRBJ2-1, with 9 positions matching TRBD2. CDR3 length: 15 amino acids. CDR1 is MNHEY and CDR2 is SVGAGI in the germline V gene. V lost 5 bases to trimming and J lost 9 bases; unmatched junction nucleotides: 11. The CDR3 sequence: CASSPRVLAGVEQFF. CDR3 sequence (DNA): TGTGCCAGCAGTCCCCGGGTTTTAGCGGGAGTTGAGCAGTTCTTC.

The chain combines TRBV19 with TRBJ1-1; TRBD1 matches 8 bases. CDR3 length equals 15 residues. Germline V gene lookup returns CDR1 LNHDA and CDR2 SQIVND (reference sequence). The J segment lost 0 bases and the V segment lost 5 bases, leaving 5 bases of the junction unmatched. The CDR3 protein is CASSARDRLNTEAFF. The DNA of the CDR3 is TGTGCCAGTAGTGCCCGGGACAGGCTGAACACTGAAGCTTTCTTT.

The chain carries TRBV27 and TRBJ2-5; D is possibly TRBD1 (6 bases). V dropped 5 bases and J dropped 4 bases, with 14 bases sitting between them. The germline V gene has CDR1 MNHEY and CDR2 SMNVEV (reference sequence). The CDR3 has 14 amino acids. CDR3 sequence reads: CASSPNRVRETQYF. In DNA, the CDR3 is TGTGCCAGCAGTCCTAACAGGGTCAGAGAGACCCAGTACTTC.

The rearrangement joins TRBV11-2 to TRBJ2-7; 7 nucleotides agree with TRBD1. V lost 4 bases, J lost 3 bases, and 9 bases stayed unmatched. The CDR3 consists of 15 residues. Germline V gene data show CDR1 as SGHAT and CDR2 as FQNNGV. The CDR3 nucleotides read TGTGCCAGCAGCTCCCGGACAGGATACTACTACGAGCAGTACTTC. Translation gives CASSSRTGYYYEQYF.